One sample yielded the 26 T cell receptor beta chains listed below, sequenced in a study of CD8+ T cells in alopecia areata. Sequencing used cDNA as its template, made by extracting RNA and reverse transcribing it. TCRdb's copy holds only in-frame clones and misses some; the assay was immunoSEQ multiplex PCR. The sample is made up of about 270,000 clones, none counted only once. Sorting of pooled cutaneous lymph node cells used CD4, CD8alpha, NKG2D, NKG2ACE and other markers. Sequenced: CD4+ T cells sorted from a lymph node. Receptors originate from a C3H/HeJ mouse with alopecia areata. Mice of this strain are of MHC haplotype H2-k.

This clone has only a few counts. Genes and germline come from the mouse. Sequencing ends 4 residues short of the CDR3 end; the germline J gene provides the rest. The chain carries TRBV13-1 and TRBJ2-3; D unresolved. The CDR3 length is 13 residues. The germline V gene has CDR1 NSHNY and CDR2 SYGAGN. Trimming removed 5 bases from V and 3 bases from J, with 10 bases in between. The CDR3 DNA, read in part, is TGTGCCAGCAGACCTGGAACAGCAGAA. It yields the protein CASRPGTAE. The complete CDR3 protein is CASRPGTAETLYF.

A word on this clone: Gene names follow the mouse nomenclature. The missing CDR3 end, 4 residues past where the read stops, is filled in from the germline J gene. This sample also contains other DNA sequences that code for the same CDR3. The chain carries TRBV19 and TRBJ2-2; no clear D gene. Trimming took 2 bases from V and 1 from J, leaving 6 bases between them. The CDR3 spans 14 residues. The germline CDR1 and CDR2 sequences are FNHDT and SITEND (reference sequence). The CDR3 reads CASSIDKNTGQLYF. The CDR3 bases that were read are TGTGCCAGCAGTATTGACAAAAACACCGGG.

Comment on this clone: Any gene name here is a mouse gene name. The CDR3 is cut off 4 residues early in the read; its end comes from the germline J gene. Other DNA sequences in this specimen translate into the identical CDR3. This rearrangement joins TRBV5 to TRBJ2-1, with a tentative D call TRBD1 (6 bases). CDR3 length: 13 amino acids. Per the germline V gene, CDR1 is LGHNA and CDR2 is YNLKQL (reference sequence). CDR3 DNA (partial): TGTGCCAGCAGCCCCCAGGGGCGCGCT. Its translation is CASSPQGRA. The CDR3 reads in full as CASSPQGRAEQFF.

Concerning this clone itself: Mouse names are used for the genes. The missing CDR3 end, 4 residues past where the read stops, is filled in from the germline J gene. V usage is TRBV19 and J usage is TRBJ2-1, with 7 bases fitting TRBD1. The CDR3 totals 12 residues. Germline V gene lookup returns CDR1 FNHDT and CDR2 SITEND (reference sequence). CDR3 sequence: CASITGVAEQFF. The CDR3 DNA, read in part, is TGTGCCAGCATAACAGGGGTGGCT.

A few counts support this clone. Gene names denote mouse genes. The sequenced fragment ends 4 residues before the CDR3 boundary, so the rest is inferred from the germline J gene. The rearrangement links TRBV1 to TRBJ2-1; 8 nucleotides align to TRBD1. CDR3 length: 16 residues. The V gene end was trimmed by 3 bases and the J gene end by 3 bases; junction bases not matched to a gene: 7. Germline lookup yields CDR1 NSQYPW and CDR2 LRSPGD (reference sequence). CDR3: CTCSAQGARGYAEQFF. The DNA read from the CDR3 is TGCACCTGCAGTGCGCAGGGGGCGAGGGGCTATGCT.

This clone was counted between two and nine times. Gene names follow the mouse nomenclature. The read falls 4 residues short of the CDR3 end, and the missing part is taken from the germline J gene. This chain connects TRBV13-2 to TRBJ1-2, with 8 bases identical to TRBD1. V lost 4 bases, J lost 4 bases, and 9 bases stayed unmatched. CDR1 is NNHNN and CDR2 is SYGAGS in the germline V gene (reference sequence). This CDR3 spans 15 amino acids. The CDR3 here is CASGRDRRKGSDYTF. The sequenced CDR3 bases are TGTGCCAGCGGTCGGGACAGGAGGAAGGGCTCC.

A few counts support this clone. This may arise from a read error, as a much more abundant clone is one base away. Each gene name is a mouse one. Sequencing ends 4 residues short of the CDR3 end; the germline J gene provides the rest. Different DNA sequences within this sample yield the same CDR3. J is TRBJ2-1 and V is TRBV13-2; D might be TRBD2 (6 bases). The V and J ends lost 0 bases and 0 bases respectively, with 7 bases between them. CDR1 NNHNN and CDR2 SYGAGS come from the germline V gene (reference sequence). This CDR3 has 15 amino acids. Here the CDR3 reads CASGDAWGNYAEQFF. CDR3 bases read: TGTGCCAGCGGTGATGCCTGGGGTAACTATGCT.

On this clone: Gene names and germline refer to mouse. The part of the CDR3 DNA that was read is TGTGCCAGCGGGACAGGGTTCGAC. Protein sequence: CASGTGFD. The entire CDR3 sequence reads CASGTGFDTQYF. The V call is TRBV13-3, the J call TRBJ2-5; 9 bases match TRBD1. The read comes to an end 4 residues before the CDR3 does, leaving the germline J gene to fill in the end. CDR1 and CDR2 from the germline V gene are NNHDY and SYVADS. The CDR3 has 12 amino acids.

On this clone itself: Mouse names are used for the genes. The read halts 4 residues ahead of the CDR3 end, with the missing end drawn from the germline J gene. The J gene is TRBJ2-5, the V gene TRBV17, with a possible D match to TRBD1 (6 bases). The germline V and J ends were trimmed by 1 base and 2 bases, with 10 bases remaining between them. This CDR3 contains 15 residues. Germline CDR1 is MNHDT and CDR2 is YYDKIL. CDR3 bases read: TGTGCTAGCAGTAGAGGGACAGAAACCCAAGAC. Protein sequence: CASSRGTETQD. The full CDR3 protein is CASSRGTETQDTQYF.

This clone was seen more than once but under ten times. The germline and genes are mouse ones. The missing CDR3 end, 4 residues past where the read stops, is filled in from the germline J gene. The V call is TRBV5, the J call TRBJ2-1; 11 nucleotides align to TRBD2. The CDR3 totals 16 residues. The ends lost 4 bases at V and 6 bases at J; junction bases unmatched: 8. The germline V gene encodes CDR1 LGHNA and CDR2 YNLKQL (reference sequence). CDR3 sequence reads: CASSPRLGGAGAEQFF. The CDR3 bases that were read are TGTGCCAGCAGCCCGCGACTGGGGGGGGCGGGTGCT.

Of note for this clone: Gene names refer to mouse genes. Sequencing ends 4 residues short of the CDR3 end; the germline J gene provides the rest. This sample also contains other DNA sequences that code for the same CDR3. V gene TRBV5 combines with J gene TRBJ2-3; 8 nucleotides line up with TRBD2. CDR3 size: 15 residues. The ends lost 0 bases at V and 3 bases at J; junction bases unmatched: 2. Germline CDR1 reads LGHNA; CDR2 reads YNLKQL (reference sequence). The CDR3 bases that were read are TGTGCCAGCAGCCAAGACTGGGGGGCCGCAGAA. Protein product: CASSQDWGAAE. The full CDR3 reads CASSQDWGAAETLYF.

This clone was counted between two and nine times. The listed genes are named as in mouse. The read finishes 4 residues shy of the CDR3 end, and the germline J gene is used to complete it. At the DNA level, this CDR3 is encoded by other sequences in the same sample as well. This rearrangement joins TRBV1 to TRBJ2-1; D might be TRBD1 (6 bases). Germline CDR1 is NSQYPW and CDR2 is LRSPGD (reference sequence). Trimming shortened V by 2 bases and J by 4 bases, and 6 bases separated the two germline ends. CDR3 length equals 13 residues. CDR3 sequence reads: CTCSARGYAEQFF. CDR3 DNA (partial): TGCACCTGCAGTGCAAGGGGGTATGCT.

The table lists this clone with many counts. Gene names and germline match the mouse. The read falls 4 residues short of the CDR3 end, and the missing part is taken from the germline J gene. Other DNA sequences within the sample encode an identical CDR3. The chain links TRBV1 to TRBJ2-3, with a tentative D call TRBD1 (5 bases). Germline V CDR1 and CDR2: NSQYPW, LRSPGD (reference sequence). Trimming left V 4 bases short and J 0 bases short, with 5 bases between. The CDR3 has 13 amino acids. The CDR3 DNA, read in part, is TGCACCTGCAGTGGGACAAGTGCAGAA. It is translated as CTCSGTSAE. The full CDR3 reads CTCSGTSAETLYF. Based on the CDR3 plus reference TRBV1 and TRBJ2-3, the full variable domain is VTLLEQNPRWRLVPRGQAVNLRCILKNSQYPWMSWYQQDLQKQLQWLFTLRSPGDKEVKSLPGADYLATRVTDTELRLQVANMSQGRTLYCTCSGTSAETLYFGSGTRLTVL.

In its sample, this clone was seen a few times. Germline and genes here are mouse. The read falls 4 residues short of the CDR3 end, and the missing part is taken from the germline J gene. This sample also contains other DNA sequences that code for the same CDR3. This chain uses TRBV13-1 with TRBJ2-3, with D hard to call. Germline lookup yields CDR1 NSHNY and CDR2 SYGAGN. V shed 0 bases and J shed 3 bases, with 5 bases lying between them. CDR3 length equals 13 residues. CDR3 region: CASSDALAETLYF. CDR3 DNA (partial): TGTGCCAGCAGTGATGCACTGGCAGAA.

This clone was counted a few times. Gene names refer to mouse genes. The read terminates 4 residues ahead of where the CDR3 ends, so the germline J gene completes it. The chain uses TRBV5 and TRBJ2-5, with a tentative D call TRBD1 (5 bases). This CDR3 spans 14 amino acids. CDR1 is LGHNA and CDR2 is YNLKQL in the germline V gene (reference sequence). The V gene lost 4 bases and the J gene lost 3 bases, with 11 bases spanning the gap. Partial CDR3 DNA: TGTGCCAGCAGCCGTCGCCAGGGTCAAGAC. This encodes CASSRRQGQD. The entire CDR3 protein is CASSRRQGQDTQYF.

With respect to this clone: Gene names and germline refer to mouse. The observed sequence ends 4 residues before the CDR3 terminus, with the missing tail filled in from the germline J gene. The V and J genes are TRBV5 and TRBJ2-7, with 8 bases lining up with TRBD2. The CDR3 runs 15 residues. CDR1 and CDR2 from the germline V gene are LGHNA and YNLKQL (reference sequence). CDR3 protein: CASSQDGTGHYEQYF. The covered CDR3 bases are TGTGCCAGCAGCCAAGACGGGACTGGCCATTAT.

Worth noting for this clone: The germline and genes are mouse ones. The sequenced fragment ends 4 residues before the CDR3 boundary, so the rest is inferred from the germline J gene. The gene calls are TRBV19 and TRBJ2-7; 8 bases fit TRBD2. The CDR3 extends over 15 amino acids. V lost 5 bases and J lost 1; bases outside the gene matches: 8. From germline, CDR1 is FNHDT and CDR2 SITEND (reference sequence). The CDR3 sequence is CASSPVGGVSYEQYF. The part of the CDR3 DNA that was read is TGTGCCAGCAGCCCCGTGGGGGGGGTTTCCTAT. Full variable domain (remainder filled in from reference TRBV19 and TRBJ2-7): GGIITQTPKFLIGQEGQKLTLKCQQNFNHDTMYWYRQDSGKGLRLIYYSITENDLQKGDLSEGYDASREKKSSFSLTVTSAQKNEMAVFLCASSPVGGVSYEQYFGPGTRLTVL.

This clone was counted at least ten times. Germline and genes here are mouse. The read gets to within 4 residues of the CDR3 end, and the germline J gene fills in the rest. The chain uses TRBV13-1 and TRBJ2-2; TRBD1 aligns across 10 bases. The CDR3 extends over 16 amino acids. Germline V gene data show CDR1 as NSHNY and CDR2 as SYGAGN. The ends lost 3 bases at V and 4 bases at J; junction bases unmatched: 6. CDR3 in amino acids: CASSGSGTGVTGQLYF. The covered CDR3 bases are TGTGCCAGCAGTGGGTCCGGGACAGGGGTCACCGGG.

There are a few counts of this clone. Gene names are the mouse ones. The read halts 4 residues ahead of the CDR3 end, with the missing end drawn from the germline J gene. The gene calls are TRBV19 and TRBJ2-2; D not resolved. From germline, CDR1 is FNHDT and CDR2 SITEND (reference sequence). The V end was cut by 3 bases, the J end by 0 bases, with 6 bases between. The CDR3 is 14 amino acids. The part of the CDR3 DNA that was read is TGTGCCAGCAGTAAAACAGCAAACACCGGG. Protein: CASSKTANTG. The complete CDR3 protein is CASSKTANTGQLYF.

A few counts support this clone. Gene names are mouse gene names. The sequenced fragment ends 4 residues before the CDR3 boundary, so the rest is inferred from the germline J gene. This rearrangement joins TRBV13-2 to TRBJ1-2, with 12 nucleotides matching TRBD1. This CDR3 has 15 residues. Germline-derived CDR1 and CDR2 are NNHNN and SYGAGS (reference sequence). The covered CDR3 bases are TGTGCCAGCGGTGATGTTCGGGACAGGGGGCGC. Residues: CASGDVRDRGR. The whole CDR3 protein is CASGDVRDRGRDYTF.

Only a few counts were recorded for this clone. Gene names refer to mouse genes. The read falls 3 residues short of the CDR3 end, and the missing part is taken from the germline J gene. This same CDR3 is encoded by further DNA sequences in the sample. The rearrangement joins TRBV19 to TRBJ1-6; maybe TRBD1 (5 bases). TRBJ1-6 is known as an ORF, though its function is uncertain. The CDR3 length is 14 residues. The germline V and J ends were trimmed by 4 bases and 3 bases, with 8 bases remaining between them. Germline CDR1 FNHDT, CDR2 SITEND (reference sequence). The CDR3 DNA, read in part, is TGTGCCAGCAGTCCGGGGGGCTATAATTCGCCC. Translation: CASSPGGYNSP. The whole CDR3 sequence reads CASSPGGYNSPLYF.

There are a few counts of this clone. Any gene name here is a mouse gene name. The CDR3 is cut off 4 residues early in the read; its end comes from the germline J gene. In the same sample, other DNA sequences code for this CDR3. The chain recombines TRBV5 with TRBJ2-5; a possible D gene is TRBD2 (5 bases). From germline, CDR1 is LGHNA and CDR2 YNLKQL (reference sequence). The V gene lost 0 bases and the J gene lost 0 bases, with 7 bases spanning the gap. The length of the CDR3 is 15 residues. CDR3 sequence: CASSQDWDNQDTQYF. The DNA read from the CDR3 is TGTGCCAGCAGCCAAGACTGGGATAACCAAGAC.

As to this clone: The genes and germline here are from mouse. The DNA ends 4 residues before the CDR3 does, and the rest of the CDR3 is filled in from the germline J gene. The chain recombines TRBV13-1 with TRBJ2-2; tentatively, D is TRBD1 (7 bases). This CDR3 has 13 amino acids. Germline V gene lookup returns CDR1 NSHNY and CDR2 SYGAGN. CDR3 bases read: TGTGCCAGCAGTGCCAGGGGGGTCGGG. Translating gives CASSARGVG. The entire CDR3 reads CASSARGVGQLYF.

This clone was seen only a few times. Genes and germline are mouse. The read falls 4 residues short of the CDR3 end, and the missing part is taken from the germline J gene. The J gene is TRBJ2-1, the V gene TRBV13-3, with 8 positions matching TRBD2. J gave up 0 bases and V 4 bases, and 6 bases lay outside the gene matches. Germline V lookup: CDR1 NNHDY, CDR2 SYVADS. The CDR3 runs 16 residues. Incomplete CDR3 DNA: TGTGCCAGCAGTTTCTACTGGGGGCTTAACTATGCT. Translating it yields CASSFYWGLNYA. The whole CDR3 reads CASSFYWGLNYAEQFF.

On this clone: The gene names given are mouse names. The DNA ends 4 residues before the CDR3 does, and the rest of the CDR3 is filled in from the germline J gene. The chain carries TRBV13-2 and TRBJ2-3; 11 bases fit TRBD2. Trimming took 7 bases from V and 0 from J; bases not matched to a gene: 4. The CDR3 is 15 residues long. CDR1 is NNHNN and CDR2 is SYGAGS in the germline V gene (reference sequence). The CDR3 here is CASWDWGSSAETLYF. Incomplete CDR3 DNA: TGTGCCAGCTGGGACTGGGGGTCTAGTGCAGAA.

This clone was observed a few times. The gene symbols are mouse symbols. The sequenced fragment ends 4 residues before the CDR3 boundary, so the rest is inferred from the germline J gene. V is TRBV5 and J is TRBJ2-3, with D unresolved. Deletions cut 0 bases from V and 0 bases from J, with 7 bases between. This CDR3 region has 15 residues. Germline V gene lookup returns CDR1 LGHNA and CDR2 YNLKQL (reference sequence). The CDR3 sequence: CASSQDSLSAETLYF. CDR3 DNA, as far as it was read: TGTGCCAGCAGCCAAGACAGCCTTAGTGCAGAA.